The following is a TCR beta chain sequence with its context. Its target antigen remains unknown. There are no base qualities to consult, and no much larger clone falls within one base. This entry comes from a study of patients and donors after allogeneic stem cell transplantation (TCRdb year 2020). The method behind the library was RT-PCR. The run used a NextSeq 550. The public sequencing data were trimmed at Q25 with fastp and processed into clonotypes with MiXCR by TCRdb, which kept only in-frame beta chains. Rows are combined by CDR3 protein, so each entry shows the most common genes and DNA. The sample yields roughly 230,000 distinct CDR3 sequences; around an eighth were counted once. 11% of the sample lies in the top ten. V ends up 5 bases short and J 6 bases short, with an unmatched junction base count of 13. Measured from the cysteine to the phenylalanine, the CDR3 is 19 residues long. Just CDR3 DNA is preserved here, 57 bases in frame from base 1. The germline V gene provides CDR1 LGHNT and CDR2 FRNRAP.

The TCR originated in a human donor who was either an allogeneic HSCT recipient or a stem cell or donor lymphocyte infusion donor (not recorded which). It is not recorded whose cells these are; they may come from a transplant donor. The chain uses TRBV12-5 and TRBJ2-2; TRBD2 fits 15 bases in the junction. The sequenced material came from blood, either unsorted or a sorted T cell fraction (not recorded which). In nucleotide form, the sequence is TGTGCTAGTGGTCCCGGACTAGCGGGAGGGTCAAGTCCTGCCGGGGAGCTGTTTTTT. It specifies CASGPGLAGGSSPAGELFF.